This section outlines one TCR beta chain sequence together with its context. These data come from a study of blood T cell repertoires in COVID-19. Across the whole study: Sources were T cells, B-cell-depleted T cells, or PBMCs; the material itself was cDNA or gDNA.

Germline V gene sequence: CDR1 MNHNY, CDR2 SVGAGI (reference sequence). The CDR3 contains 17 residues. The J segment lost 1 base and the V segment lost 7 bases, leaving 11 bases of the junction unmatched. Across 24 US areas, participants ranged in age from about 18 to 100 years. Participants had their cohort set by participant-reported clinical history. Donors in Cohort 3 who had recovered were those with two negative PCRs, healthcare professional clearance, or resolution of their symptoms. Profiling relied on immunoSEQ multiplex PCR, and the TCRdb table lists in-frame clones only, not all of them. The sample consists of 300,000 to 350,000 clones, over 75% of them appearing once.

Material: PBMCs or T cells enriched from blood (not recorded which). The chain links TRBV6-6 to TRBJ2-2; TRBD1 agrees at 8 bases. This receptor was obtained from a man between 25 and 39 years old who had recovered from COVID-19. The CDR3 bases are TGTGCCAGCACTCGCGCAGGGGGCCGGGAGAACACCGGGGAGCTGTTTTTT. It codes for CASTRAGGRENTGELFF.